The source of this T cell receptor (beta chain) is a study of radiotherapy plus CTLA-4 blockade in lung cancer. Study-wide background: Objective responses emerged in 15% to 20% of patients, and roughly 32% attained disease control. Whole-study results and caveats: Best predicting response, reportedly, were early blood T cell clone dynamics, with interferon-beta. Clones of tumor-derived TCRs expanded in blood after radiotherapy plus ipilimumab.

Comments on this clone: Its antigen is currently unknown.

V was pared by 4 bases and J by 2 bases, with 11 bases between. CDR1 and CDR2 from the germline V gene are SGHTA and FQGTGA. The CDR3 loop spans 15 amino acids. Method: immunoSEQ multiplex PCR; TCRdb's copy keeps in-frame clones and lacks some. The top ten hold 4% to 5% of the sample, which has about 66,000 clones, about 85% seen once. Lung cancer patients with chemo-refractory metastatic non-small-cell disease were given focal radiation plus CTLA-4 blockade with ipilimumab. The specimen was peripheral blood, collected from a patient treated with radiotherapy plus ipilimumab. The chain employs TRBV7-3 and TRBJ2-2; weak D call: TRBD2 (6 bases). This clonotype originated in a human donor with non-small cell lung cancer who had a partial response to radiotherapy plus ipilimumab. The DNA of the CDR3 is TGTGCCAGCAGCTCCTTAGCGGTTAACACCGGGGAGCTGTTTTTT. Translated: CASSSLAVNTGELFF.